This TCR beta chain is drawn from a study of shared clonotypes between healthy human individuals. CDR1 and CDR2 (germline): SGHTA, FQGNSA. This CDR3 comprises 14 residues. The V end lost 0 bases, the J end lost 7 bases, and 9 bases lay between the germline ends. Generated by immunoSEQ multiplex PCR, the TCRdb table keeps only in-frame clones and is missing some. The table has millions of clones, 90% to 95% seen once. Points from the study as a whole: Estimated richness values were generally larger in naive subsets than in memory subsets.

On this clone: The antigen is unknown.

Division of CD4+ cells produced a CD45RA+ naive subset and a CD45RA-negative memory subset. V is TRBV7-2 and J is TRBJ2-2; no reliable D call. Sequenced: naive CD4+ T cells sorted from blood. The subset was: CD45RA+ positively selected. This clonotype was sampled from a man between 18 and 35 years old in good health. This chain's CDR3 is CASSLAGKGGELFF. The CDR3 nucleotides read TGTGCCAGCAGCTTAGCAGGGAAGGGCGGGGAGCTGTTTTTT. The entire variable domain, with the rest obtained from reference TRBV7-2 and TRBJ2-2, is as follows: GAGVSQSPSNKVTEKGKDVELRCDPISGHTALYWYRQSLGQGLEFLIYFQGNSAPDKSGLPSDRFSAERTGGSVSTLTIQRTQQEDSAVYLCASSLAGKGGELFFGEGSRLTVL.